The rows below give T cell receptor beta chains drawn from one sample of a study of beta chain features in type 1 diabetes. Some clones are missing from TCRdb's copy, which holds only in-frame ones; the method was immunoSEQ multiplex PCR. The data contain fewer than 650,000 clones, 15% to 19% of them singletons. Sequencing input: naive CD4+ T cells from blood. The receptors shown here come from a man between 18 and 29 years old in good health. CDR3s include the opening cysteine and the closing phenylalanine or tryptophan. The D gene is left open where the match is weak. Clone size is stated in some rows and not others, as once, few, many or a class when expanded.

>NA|TRBJ1-4|TRBV9|NA
TGTGCCAGCAGCGTAGGGCAGAGTAATGAAAAACTGTTTTTT
CASSVGQSNEKLFF
>NA|TRBJ2-7|TRBV2|NA
TGTGCCAGCAGTTCACAGGCGCTCTCCTACGAGCAGTACTTC
CASSSQALSYEQYF
>NA|TRBJ2-1|TRBV21-1|NA
TGTGCCAGCAGCAAAAGAGGACTAGCGGGACCAAAGGGTTCCTACAATGAGCAGTTCTTC
CASSKRGLAGPKGSYNEQFF
>NA|TRBJ2-5|TRBV7-2|few
TGTGCCAGCAGCTTAGCTGGGGGCGTAACGGGAGAGACCCAGTACTTC
CASSLAGGVTGETQYF
>NA|TRBJ1-1|TRBV4-3|few
TGCGCCAGCAGGATCGGACAGACAAACACTGAAGCTTTCTTT
CASRIGQTNTEAFF
>TRBD1|TRBJ1-2|TRBV11-2|NA
TGTGCCAGCAGCTTATCGGGTACGACAGGGCTTAACTATGGCTACACCTTC
CASSLSGTTGLNYGYTF
>NA|TRBJ2-5|TRBV6-1|NA
TGTGCCAGCAGTAGTACAGGGCAGACCCAGTACTTC
CASSSTGQTQYF
>NA|TRBJ1-2|TRBV30|NA
TGTGCCTGCTGGGTGGGAGACTATGGCTACACCTTC
CACWVGDYGYTF
>TRBD1|TRBJ1-2|TRBV18|NA
TGTGCCAGCTCACCGGACAGGGGGTATGGCTACACCTTC
CASSPDRGYGYTF
>NA|TRBJ2-1|TRBV19|NA
TGTGCCAGTAGTATGAGAGACAGTTTGAAAGGGCAGTTCTTC
CASSMRDSLKGQFF
>NA|TRBJ2-3|TRBV7-2|NA
TGTGCCAGCAGCTTACCAGGGTCAGATACGCAGTATTTT
CASSLPGSDTQYF
>TRBD1|TRBJ2-7|TRBV19|few
TGTGCCAGTAGTAGGACAGGGGCCTACGAGCAGTACTTC
CASSRTGAYEQYF
>NA|TRBJ1-5|TRBV4-3|NA
TGCGCCAGCAGCCAAGGACAGATCAATCAGCCCCAGCATTTT
CASSQGQINQPQHF
>TRBD1|TRBJ1-2|TRBV27|NA
TGTGCCAGCATGCGACCGGGACAGGCGGGAGGCTACACCTTC
CASMRPGQAGGYTF
>NA|TRBJ1-1|TRBV18|NA
TGTGCCAGCTCTCCTTCACTCAATGGCGGGGCACGTACTGAAGCTTTCTTT
CASSPSLNGGARTEAFF
>TRBD1|TRBJ2-2|TRBV29-1|few
TGCAGCGTTACCGGGACAGGGCGACGCACCGGGGAGCTGTTTTTT
CSVTGTGRRTGELFF
>NA|TRBJ1-2|TRBV13|NA
TGTGCCAGCAGCCCCCCCCGGGGACTGAACTATGGCTACACCTTC
CASSPPRGLNYGYTF